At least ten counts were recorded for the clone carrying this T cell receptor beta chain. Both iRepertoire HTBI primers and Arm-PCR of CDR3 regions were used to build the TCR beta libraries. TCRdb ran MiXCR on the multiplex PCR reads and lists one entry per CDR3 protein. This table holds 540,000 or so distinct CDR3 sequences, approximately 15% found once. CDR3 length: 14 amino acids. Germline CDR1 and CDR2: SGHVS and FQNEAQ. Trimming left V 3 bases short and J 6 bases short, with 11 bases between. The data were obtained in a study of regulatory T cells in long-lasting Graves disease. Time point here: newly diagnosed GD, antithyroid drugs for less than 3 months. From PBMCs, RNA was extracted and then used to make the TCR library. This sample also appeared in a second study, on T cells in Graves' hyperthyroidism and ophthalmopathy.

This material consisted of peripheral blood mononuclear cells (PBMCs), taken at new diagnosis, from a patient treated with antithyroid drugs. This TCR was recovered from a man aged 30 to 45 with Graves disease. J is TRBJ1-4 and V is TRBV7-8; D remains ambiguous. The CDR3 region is CASSLGLSDEKLFF. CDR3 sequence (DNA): TGTGCCAGCAGCTTGGGCCTAAGTGATGAAAAACTGTTTTTT.